This entry lists 30 T cell receptor beta chains sequenced from one sample in a study of spatial heterogeneity in lung cancer. Time point in this sample: sample taken at primary tumor resection. Via MiXCR, TCRdb re-called the 5' RACE reads, giving one row per CDR3 protein. The sample includes 14,000 or so distinct CDR3 sequences, approximately 4.5% of them seen just once. No antigens are known for them. Overall study findings and caveats: Tumor mutation count correlated with how many alpha and beta TCRs expanded intratumorally.

This sample comprised lung tumor tissue, obtained at surgery. The receptors derive from a female donor with early-stage non-small cell lung cancer.

This clonotype was seen ten or more times. This beta chain lies outside the target of a library built for alpha chains; its clone size means little. This rearrangement joins TRBV28 to TRBJ1-4; perhaps TRBD1 as D (5 bases). The CDR3 is 12 amino acids. V dropped 3 bases and J dropped 11 bases, with 10 bases sitting between them. The V gene's germline CDR1 is MDHEN and CDR2 SYDVKM. CDR3 amino acids: CASSLTGTKLFF. The CDR3 nucleotides read TGTGCCAGCAGTTTGACCGGGACGAAACTGTTTTTT. The variable domain in full, with the rest retrieved from reference TRBV28 and TRBJ1-4, is DVKVTQSSRYLVKRTGEKVFLECVQDMDHENMFWYRQDPGLGLRLIYFSYDVKMKEKGDIPEGYSVSREKKERFSLILESASTNQTSMYLCASSLTGTKLFFGSGTQLSVL.

In this sample, this clonotype turned up many times. This beta chain appears as a stray read in a library generated for alpha chains; its size is not informative. This chain connects TRBV28 to TRBJ2-5; TRBD1 matches 8 bases. The germline CDR1 and CDR2 sequences are MDHEN and SYDVKM. Unmatched junction bases numbered 8, after V lost 1 base and J lost 7 bases. The CDR3 has 15 amino acids. For the CDR3, the DNA is TGTGCCAGCAGTTTATATGCAGGGGGCGTTGGGACCCAGTACTTC. Protein product: CASSLYAGGVGTQYF.

This clonotype was seen many times. A library made for alpha chains picked up this beta chain off target, so its size means little. The genes are TRBV20-1 and TRBJ1-6; tentative D call: TRBD1 (6 bases). From germline, CDR1 is DFQATT and CDR2 SNEGSKA (reference sequence). Trimming left V 6 bases short and J 8 bases short, with 20 bases between. This CDR3 is 15 amino acids long. The chain's CDR3 is CSAVHPGEGDSPLHF. CDR3 DNA: TGCAGTGCCGTTCATCCGGGGGAGGGGGATTCACCCCTCCACTTT.

This clonotype has a count of ten or more. Since the library was made to target alpha chains, this beta chain is a stray read and its abundance is not meaningful. The chain uses TRBV4-1 and TRBJ1-1, with D perhaps matching TRBD1 (5 bases). The germline V gene has CDR1 MGHRA and CDR2 YSYEKL. Trimming left V 2 bases short and J 0 bases short, with 10 bases between. The CDR3 extends over 15 amino acids. CDR3 protein: CASSQTGTVNTEAFF. Written as DNA, the CDR3 is TGCGCCAGCAGCCAAACCGGGACGGTGAACACTGAAGCTTTCTTT.

Many counts were recorded for this clonotype. In a library made to pick up alpha chains, this beta chain is a stray read with a size that means little. The genes are TRBV20-1 and TRBJ2-4; D is perhaps TRBD1 (6 bases). Germline V CDR1 and CDR2: DFQATT, SNEGSKA (reference sequence). The V gene lost 0 bases and the J gene lost 4 bases, with 13 bases spanning the gap. This CDR3 has 15 amino acids. The CDR3 nucleotides are TGCAGTGCTAGAGACCCCGGACAGCCTAAAAACATTCAGTACTTC. This codes for CSARDPGQPKNIQYF.

By share, this clonotype ranks as medium-sized. Being off target in a library aimed at alpha chains, this beta chain has a size of little meaning. The chain couples TRBV19 to TRBJ2-2, with D perhaps given as TRBD1 or TRBD2 (5 bases each). The CDR3 length is 15 residues. V lost 2 bases, J lost 8 bases, and 15 bases lay in between. CDR1 is LNHDA and CDR2 is SQIVND in the germline V gene (reference sequence). The CDR3 bases are TGTGCCAGTAGTATACGGGACCAACTGGTTGGGGAGCTGTTTTTT. Translated: CASSIRDQLVGELFF. The full variable domain, its missing parts supplied by reference TRBV19 and TRBJ2-2, is DGGITQSPKYLFRKEGQNVTLSCEQNLNHDAMYWYRQDPGQGLRLIYYSQIVNDFQKGDIAEGYSVSREKKESFPLTVTSAQKNPTAFYLCASSIRDQLVGELFFGEGSRLTVL.

Relative to its sample, this clonotype is medium-sized. This beta chain is off target for a library built for alpha chains, so its abundance means little. The chain is built from TRBV5-1 and TRBJ1-6, with TRBD1 matching 9 bases. Looked up from germline, CDR1 is SGHRS and CDR2 is YFSETQ. The CDR3 covers 14 residues. The trim removed 6 bases at V and 10 bases at J, leaving 8 bases unmatched. CDR3 amino acids: CASKAWDRASPLHF. The CDR3 DNA follows: TGCGCCAGCAAGGCTTGGGACAGGGCGTCACCCCTCCACTTT.

This clonotype came up a few times. This beta chain is off target for a library built for alpha chains, so its abundance means little. The V and J genes are TRBV20-1 and TRBJ1-4; D is unresolved. The germline CDR1 and CDR2 sequences are DFQATT and SNEGSKA (reference sequence). This CDR3 comprises 14 residues. Trimming removed 2 bases from V and 0 bases from J, with 7 bases in between. CDR3 sequence reads: CSARQFATNEKLFF. CDR3 bases: TGCAGTGCTAGACAGTTTGCAACTAATGAAAAACTGTTTTTT.

This clonotype was picked up a small number of times. This beta chain is a stray sequence in a library constructed for alpha chains; its clone size is not meaningful. The chain has TRBV5-1 and TRBJ1-3; no clear D. The germline gives CDR1 SGHRS, CDR2 YFSETQ. This CDR3 contains 14 residues. V lost 0 bases, J lost 4 bases, and 8 bases lay in between. CDR3 sequence reads: CASSLGELGNTIYF. The CDR3 nucleotides read TGCGCCAGCAGCTTGGGGGAACTCGGAAACACCATATATTTT.

This clonotype was recorded many times. This beta chain is an off-target read within a library intended for alpha chains, so its frequency means little. The genes are TRBV2 and TRBJ2-3, with a weak D call TRBD1 (5 bases). The V gene's germline CDR1 is SNHLY and CDR2 FYNNEI. The CDR3 has 14 amino acids. V lost 4 bases and J 0 bases, leaving 8 bases between the germline ends. The CDR3 spells CASSATGSTDTQYF. The CDR3, as DNA: TGTGCCAGCAGTGCCACAGGCAGCACAGATACGCAGTATTTT.

This clonotype has ten or more counts. This beta chain came through as a stray read in a library set up for alpha chains, and its size says little. The genes are TRBV6-5 and TRBJ1-1, with D unclear. Trimming shortened V by 8 bases and J by 8 bases, and 12 bases separated the two germline ends. Germline V gene lookup returns CDR1 MNHEY and CDR2 SVGAGI. CDR3 length equals 11 residues. The CDR3 DNA sequence: TGTGCCAGCTTCTGGGGTTCGGAAGCTTTCTTT. It specifies CASFWGSEAFF.

This clonotype was counted ten times or more. Since it is a stray read in a library aimed at alpha chains, this beta chain has a size that is not meaningful. The chain carries TRBV24-1 and TRBJ1-1, with a weak D call TRBD1 (5 bases). V shed 2 bases and J shed 1 base, with 22 bases lying between them. Germline V gene lookup returns CDR1 KGHDR and CDR2 SFDVKD. The CDR3 spans 19 residues. The CDR3 nucleotides read TGTGCCACCAGTGATTATAGAGGGCAGGGTCGAGGTAAGAACACTGAAGCTTTCTTT. Its translation is CATSDYRGQGRGKNTEAFF.

This clonotype was found many times. This beta chain slipped into a library made for alpha chains as a stray read, so its size is not meaningful. The V and J genes are TRBV3-1 and TRBJ2-3, with 8 bases fitting TRBD2. The V and J ends lost 2 bases and 4 bases, in that order; junction bases with no gene match: 14. The CDR3 covers 18 residues. Per the germline V gene, CDR1 is LGHDT and CDR2 is YNNKEL (reference sequence). CDR3 loop: CASSQFAGGSGVSDTQYF. The CDR3 DNA sequence: TGTGCCAGCAGCCAATTTGCGGGAGGCTCGGGGGTGTCAGATACGCAGTATTTT.

This clonotype showed up many times. Because this beta chain is a stray read in a library intended to capture alpha chains, its abundance should not be given much weight. The chain links TRBV27 to TRBJ2-1; tentatively, D is TRBD1 (5 bases). V was clipped by 3 bases and J by 10 bases, with 10 bases between them. This CDR3 spans 12 amino acids. Germline loops: CDR1 MNHEY, CDR2 SMNVEV (reference sequence). CDR3: CASSFARQEQFF. The DNA for the CDR3 is TGTGCCAGCAGTTTCGCGAGACAGGAGCAGTTCTTC.

Comments on this clonotype: A library prepared for alpha chains yielded this beta chain as an off-target read; its size is of little meaning. This rearrangement joins TRBV7-8 to TRBJ2-7; D perhaps matches TRBD1 (5 bases). V lost 4 bases to trimming and J lost 4 bases, with 8 bases between them. Germline CDR1 is SGHVS and CDR2 is FQNEAQ. The CDR3 is 12 residues long. The CDR3 spells CASSSQGYEQYF. DNA for the CDR3: TGTGCCAGCAGCTCCCAGGGATACGAGCAGTACTTC.

This clonotype was seen ten or more times. Being off target in a library aimed at alpha chains, this beta chain has a size of little meaning. DNA of the CDR3: TGTGCCAGCAGAAAGCCGGGACAGGGGACAGATACGCAGTATTTT. Translated: CASRKPGQGTDTQYF. The chain carries TRBV11-2 and TRBJ2-3, with 10 bases matching TRBD1. The ends lost 6 bases at V and 3 bases at J; junction bases unmatched: 6. Germline V lookup: CDR1 SGHAT, CDR2 FQNNGV. The CDR3 runs to 15 residues. Based on the CDR3 plus reference TRBV11-2 and TRBJ2-3, the full variable domain is EAGVAQSPRYKIIEKRQSVAFWCNPISGHATLYWYQQILGQGPKLLIQFQNNGVVDDSQLPKDRFSAERLKGVDSTLKIQPAKLEDSAVYLCASRKPGQGTDTQYFGPGTRLTVL.

This clonotype appeared many times. This beta chain came through as a stray read in a library set up for alpha chains, and its size says little. V usage is TRBV29-1 and J usage is TRBJ2-7; a weak D match, TRBD1 (5 bases). V dropped 6 bases and J dropped 3 bases, with 15 bases sitting between them. The CDR3 extends over 13 amino acids. Per germline, CDR1 SQVTM and CDR2 ANQGSEA. The CDR3 reads CSVGDRALYEQYF. CDR3 DNA sequence: TGCAGCGTAGGGGATAGAGCCCTCTACGAGCAGTACTTC.

Ten or more counts support this clonotype. This beta chain is a stray sequence in a library constructed for alpha chains; its clone size is not meaningful. V gene TRBV18 combines with J gene TRBJ1-2, with 8 positions matching TRBD1. Germline V CDR1 and CDR2: KGHSH, LQKENI. This CDR3 comprises 18 residues. Losses at the gene ends were 3 bases for V and 4 bases for J; bases not matched to a gene: 16. CDR3 nucleotide sequence: TGTGCCAGCTCACCCTCGGCAGATGGAACAGGGGGGCTCTATGGCTACACCTTC. Its protein product is CASSPSADGTGGLYGYTF.

At least ten counts were recorded for this clonotype. This beta chain appears as a stray read in a library generated for alpha chains; its size is not informative. The rearrangement uses TRBV7-2 and TRBJ2-1; 9 nucleotides align to TRBD2. Losses at the gene ends were 5 bases for V and 6 bases for J; bases not matched to a gene: 11. CDR1 and CDR2 from the germline V gene are SGHTA and FQGNSA. The CDR3 extends over 16 amino acids. CDR3 residues: CASSLQGGGAGNEQFF. CDR3 in DNA: TGTGCCAGCAGCCTCCAGGGCGGGGGGGCAGGCAATGAGCAGTTCTTC.

This clonotype has a count of ten or more. For a library built for alpha chains, this beta chain is a stray read; little rests on its size. This chain uses TRBV6-1 with TRBJ1-2; TRBD1 might be the D (5 bases). Per germline, CDR1 MNHNS and CDR2 SASEGT. V lost 6 bases to trimming and J lost 0 bases, with 17 bases between them. This CDR3 comprises 16 residues. CDR3 nucleotide sequence: TGTGCCAGCAGGGGGGGACCCACCTTAGCTAACTATGGCTACACCTTC. Protein: CASRGGPTLANYGYTF.

The sample holds a few counts of this clonotype. As an off-target read in a library built for alpha chains, this beta chain has a frequency of little significance. CDR3 in amino acids: CASSLFGQPQHF. CDR3 DNA: TGTGCCAGCAGTTTATTCGGTCAGCCCCAGCATTTT. This rearrangement joins TRBV28 to TRBJ1-5; no firm D call. The length of the CDR3 is 12 residues. Trimming cost V 1 base and J 6 bases, with 4 bases left between them. Germline CDR1 MDHEN, CDR2 SYDVKM.

This clonotype was detected many times. This beta chain slipped into a library made for alpha chains as a stray read, so its size is not meaningful. The chain recombines TRBV7-3 with TRBJ2-2, with D hard to call. Deletions cut 5 bases from V and 4 bases from J, with 8 bases between. The CDR3 covers 13 residues. Germline CDR1 is SGHTA and CDR2 is FQGTGA. CDR3 sequence reads: CASSLKLTGELFF. CDR3 nucleotide sequence: TGTGCCAGCAGCCTAAAACTCACCGGGGAGCTGTTTTTT.

This clonotype was counted ten times or more. This beta chain lies outside the target of a library built for alpha chains; its clone size means little. This chain connects TRBV5-5 to TRBJ1-6; perhaps TRBD1 as D (5 bases). The germline CDR1 and CDR2 sequences are SGHKS and YYEKEE (reference sequence). This CDR3 has 15 residues. Trimming took off 2 bases at V and 7 bases at J, with 13 bases between the two ends. The chain's CDR3 is CASSFQGTPNSPLHF. In DNA form, the CDR3 reads TGTGCCAGCAGCTTCCAGGGAACCCCCAATTCACCCCTCCACTTT.

This clonotype was detected ten times or more. This beta chain lies outside the target of a library built for alpha chains; its clone size means little. This sequence joins TRBV5-6 and TRBJ1-6; 7 bases agree with TRBD1. Germline CDR1 reads SGHDT; CDR2 reads YYEEEE. This CDR3 contains 15 residues. After removal of 0 bases from V and 5 bases from J, the junction contained 2 bases not matched to a gene. CDR3 sequence reads: CASSLVQGDNSPLHF. CDR3 bases: TGTGCCAGCAGCTTGGTGCAGGGGGATAATTCACCCCTCCACTTT.

In its sample, this clonotype was seen many times. A library made for alpha chains picked up this beta chain off target, so its size means little. The chain combines TRBV5-6 with TRBJ1-5; D gene ambiguous. The CDR3 loop spans 14 amino acids. V dropped 0 bases and J dropped 3 bases, with 7 bases sitting between them. The germline V gene encodes CDR1 SGHDT and CDR2 YYEEEE. The CDR3 nucleotides are TGTGCCAGCAGCTTGGCCGGATACAATCAGCCCCAGCATTTT. It is translated as CASSLAGYNQPQHF.

The table lists this clonotype with many counts. Because the library targeted alpha chains, this beta chain is an off-target read whose size means little. The gene calls are TRBV6-2 or TRBV6-3 and TRBJ2-2, with 9 bases aligning to TRBD2. Germline assignment: CDR1 MNHEY and CDR2 SVGEGT. The CDR3 is 16 residues long. V dropped 4 bases and J dropped 1; count of bases not matched to a gene: 4. The CDR3, as DNA: TGTGCCAGCAGTTTGGCGGGGGGGCAGAACACCGGGGAGCTGTTTTTT. Amino acids: CASSLAGGQNTGELFF.

This clonotype occurred a few times. This beta chain came through as a stray read in a library set up for alpha chains, and its size says little. The V gene is TRBV14, the J gene TRBJ2-1; D ambiguous. V was pared by 5 bases and J by 3 bases, with 14 bases between. CDR1 and CDR2 (germline): SGHDN, FVKESK. The CDR3 has 15 residues. The CDR3 spells CASSGLDANYNEQFF. The CDR3 DNA follows: TGTGCCAGCAGCGGCCTTGACGCTAACTACAATGAGCAGTTCTTC.

This clonotype showed up many times. This beta chain is an off-target read within a library intended for alpha chains, so its frequency means little. This chain links TRBV5-1 with TRBJ2-7; D is undetermined. Germline V CDR1 and CDR2: SGHRS, YFSETQ. The CDR3 runs to 13 residues. V shed 0 bases and J shed 6 bases, with 10 bases lying between them. In DNA, the CDR3 is TGCGCCAGCAGCTTGGAAGGCCAAGGCGAGCAGTACTTC. Amino acids: CASSLEGQGEQYF.

At least ten counts were recorded for this clonotype. As an off-target read in a library built for alpha chains, this beta chain has a frequency of little significance. This chain connects TRBV10-3 to TRBJ1-6, with D possibly matching TRBD1 (6 bases). The CDR3 has 14 residues. The germline CDR1 and CDR2 sequences are ENHRY and SYGVKD. V was clipped by 4 bases and J by 9 bases, with 13 bases between them. The CDR3: CAISAGDGGSPLHF. CDR3 bases: TGTGCCATCAGTGCAGGGGACGGTGGTTCACCCCTCCACTTT.

This clonotype was seen many times. This beta chain is an unintended read in a library built for alpha chains; its size means little. V gene TRBV2 combines with J gene TRBJ2-3; D gene ambiguous. The CDR3 runs 10 residues. V lost 5 bases to trimming and J lost 13 bases, with 10 bases between them. CDR1 and CDR2 (germline): SNHLY, FYNNEI. The CDR3 DNA is TGTGCCAGCAGTACCGCCTTCAAGTATTTT. Translated, it gives CASSTAFKYF. Full variable domain (missing parts from reference TRBV2 and TRBJ2-3): EPEVTQTPSHQVTQMGQEVILRCVPISNHLYFYWYRQILGQKVEFLVSFYNNEISEKSEIFDDQFSVERPDGSNFTLKIRSTKLEDSAMYFCASSTAFKYFGPGTRLTVL.